This T cell receptor beta chain comes out of a study of blood T cells in healthy people across ages. Next came a second PCR, run for about 6 to 12 cycles, which used a sample-barcoded 5' primer along with a J-beta primer mix. Each cDNA molecule, via a template-switch adaptor with 12 random nucleotides, was tagged. TCRdb re-analysed the 5' RACE reads in MiXCR, keeping a single row per CDR3 protein. Among 600,000 to 800,000 distinct CDR3 sequences listed, about 50% were seen once. Study conclusions and caveats: Per-million-T-cell TCR beta diversity fell roughly linearly with age.

This clonotype has ten or more counts. The antigen is not known. Sequences were obtained from blood. The clonotype comes from a woman older than 75 in good health.

The CDR3 sequence: CSANRQGANYGYTF. In DNA, the CDR3 is TGCAGTGCTAATCGACAGGGAGCTAACTATGGCTACACCTTC. This chain links TRBV20-1 with TRBJ1-2, with 7 nucleotides matching TRBD1. The CDR3 is 14 residues long. CDR1 and CDR2 from the germline V gene are DFQATT and SNEGSKA (reference sequence). V lost 4 bases, J lost 0 bases, and 5 bases stayed unmatched.